The clone carrying this T cell receptor (beta chain) was detected many times. What it recognizes is unknown. The data belong to a study of regulatory T cells in long-lasting Graves disease. General study findings and limits: Persistent Graves' patients had lower TCR diversity than newly diagnosed ones. Public clonotype sharing was higher in persistent than newly diagnosed patients.

Documented time point: newly diagnosed GD, antithyroid drugs for less than 3 months. Researchers made the TCR library from RNA that was extracted from PBMCs. Patients of an endocrinology department in Xi'an, China, were included. Trimming cost V 5 bases and J 4 bases; bases outside gene matches: 3. In germline, CDR1 is SEHNR, CDR2 FQNEAQ (reference sequence). This CDR3 has 13 residues. Libraries of TCR beta came from iRepertoire HTBI primers plus Arm-PCR of CDR3 regions. One entry per CDR3 protein, called by TCRdb with MiXCR from the multiplex PCR reads. The sample yields 580,000 or so distinct CDR3 sequences, about 16% seen once. These same records also appear under a second study, on T cells in Graves' hyperthyroidism and ophthalmopathy. This second study notes: A first-round RT-PCR of the TCR CDR3 used the HTBI primer set.

This material consisted of peripheral blood mononuclear cells (PBMCs), taken at new diagnosis, from a patient treated with antithyroid drugs. This sequence was found in a man between 18 and 29 years old with Graves disease. The V gene is TRBV7-9, the J gene TRBJ1-1, with 8 bases identical to TRBD1. CDR3 sequence: CASSKDRGTEAFF. The CDR3, as DNA: TGTGCCAGCAGCAAAGACAGGGGCACTGAAGCTTTCTTT.